Below, 30 T cell receptor beta chains from the same sample are listed, as sequenced in a study of blood T cell repertoires in COVID-19. Data came from immunoSEQ multiplex PCR; TCRdb stores just in-frame clones and leaves some out. The data contain about 300,000 clones, about 85% of them singletons. The sample taken for sequencing was PBMCs or T cells enriched from blood (not recorded which). The origin of the receptors is a woman under 40 who had been exposed to COVID-19.

The genes are TRBV19 and TRBJ2-1; D unclear. Germline loops: CDR1 LNHDA, CDR2 SQIVND (reference sequence). The CDR3 sequence is 13 residues long. V was pared by 4 bases and J by 9 bases, with 13 bases between. Here the CDR3 reads CASSSALGSEQFF. The CDR3 bases are TGTGCCAGTAGTAGTGCGTTGGGCAGTGAGCAGTTCTTC.

This sequence joins TRBV5-5 and TRBJ1-1, with D perhaps TRBD1 (5 bases). The CDR3 spans 13 residues. The V gene's germline CDR1 is SGHKS and CDR2 YYEKEE (reference sequence). The V gene lost 0 bases and the J gene lost 7 bases, with 10 bases spanning the gap. CDR3 DNA: TGTGCCAGCAGCTTGGAATGGGGGGGTGAAGCTTTCTTT. Amino acid sequence: CASSLEWGGEAFF. Variable domain in full (rest from reference TRBV5-5 and TRBJ1-1): DAGVTQSPTHLIKTRGQQVTLRCSPISGHKSVSWYQQVLGQGPQFIFQYYEKEERGRGNFPDRFSARQFPNYSSELNVNALLLGDSALYLCASSLEWGGEAFFGQGTRLTVV.

The chain links TRBV5-6 to TRBJ2-3; a weak D match, TRBD2 (6 bases). V lost 4 bases and J lost 6, with 12 bases in between. The CDR3 spans 13 residues. CDR1 SGHDT and CDR2 YYEEEE come from the germline V gene. CDR3 in amino acids: CASSRGRFDTQYF. CDR3 DNA sequence: TGTGCCAGCAGCCGAGGGAGGTTTGATACGCAGTATTTT.

This sequence joins TRBV30 and TRBJ2-2, with unresolved D. Germline-derived CDR1 and CDR2 are GTSNPN and SVGIG (reference sequence). Trimming shortened V by 3 bases and J by 3 bases, and 5 bases separated the two germline ends. The CDR3 is 12 residues long. The DNA of the CDR3 is TGTGCCTGGAGCCTATACACCGGGGAGCTGTTTTTT. This translates into CAWSLYTGELFF.

This rearrangement joins TRBV10-1 to TRBJ1-4; D ambiguous. From germline, CDR1 is WNHNN and CDR2 SYGVQD (reference sequence). CDR3 size: 15 residues. V lost 0 bases to trimming and J lost 4 bases, with 9 bases between them. Here the CDR3 reads CASSESERGNEKLFF. CDR3 coding DNA: TGCGCCAGCAGTGAGTCTGAGAGAGGTAATGAAAAACTGTTTTTT.

This chain uses TRBV7-2 with TRBJ2-5; D might be TRBD1 (5 bases). V dropped 0 bases and J dropped 5 bases, with 13 bases sitting between them. CDR1 is SGHTA, CDR2 FQGNSA, per germline. This CDR3 is 15 amino acids long. CDR3 amino acids: CASSLARTQRETQYF. The CDR3 nucleotides read TGTGCCAGCAGCTTAGCGAGGACACAGAGGGAGACCCAGTACTTC.

The chain carries TRBV9 and TRBJ2-7; maybe TRBD2 (6 bases). Deletions cut 4 bases from V and 3 bases from J, with 14 bases between. CDR1 is SGDLS, CDR2 YYNGEE, per germline. This CDR3 is 14 amino acids long. The DNA of the CDR3 is TGTGCCAGCAGCCTCTGGGACTCGGACTACGAGCAGTACTTC. Translated, it gives CASSLWDSDYEQYF.

This chain connects TRBV28 to TRBJ1-2; TRBD1 agrees at 7 bases. Trimming removed 3 bases from V and 8 bases from J; junction bases left unmatched: 6. Germline loops: CDR1 MDHEN, CDR2 SYDVKM. This CDR3 has 13 residues. The CDR3 bases are TGTGCCAGCAGTTTCCGGGACAGCAGGGGCTACACCTTC. Its translation: CASSFRDSRGYTF.

The genes are TRBV13 and TRBJ2-1; TRBD1 might be the D (6 bases). The length of the CDR3 is 14 residues. Germline V gene sequence: CDR1 PRHDT, CDR2 FYEKMQ (reference sequence). The V gene lost 5 bases and the J gene lost 4 bases, with 12 bases spanning the gap. This CDR3 reads CASSPRGTYNEQFF. In nucleotides, the CDR3 is TGTGCCAGCAGCCCAAGGGGGACATACAATGAGCAGTTCTTC.

This rearrangement joins TRBV19 to TRBJ1-4; D is unclear. The V gene's germline CDR1 is LNHDA and CDR2 SQIVND (reference sequence). The CDR3 has 16 residues. CDR3 amino acids: CAGPVVGSRASEKLFF. The CDR3 nucleotides read TGTGCTGGGCCAGTTGTAGGGTCGAGGGCATCTGAAAAACTGTTTTTT.

V and J are TRBV9 and TRBJ2-7, with 7 nucleotides matching TRBD2. Germline loops: CDR1 SGDLS, CDR2 YYNGEE. V lost 4 bases, J lost 0 bases, and 4 bases stayed unmatched. This CDR3 spans 14 amino acids. The CDR3 region is CASSTRTSSYEQYF. DNA of the CDR3: TGTGCCAGCAGCACCCGGACTAGCTCCTACGAGCAGTACTTC. The entire variable domain, with the rest obtained from reference TRBV9 and TRBJ2-7, is as follows: DSGVTQTPKHLITATGQRVTLRCSPRSGDLSVYWYQQSLDQGLQFLIQYYNGEERAKGNILERFSAQQFPDLHSELNLSSLELGDSALYFCASSTRTSSYEQYFGPGTRLTVT.

J is TRBJ1-6 and V is TRBV10-1; the D gene is possibly TRBD1 (5 bases). CDR3 length equals 12 residues. CDR1 is WNHNN, CDR2 SYGVQD, per germline (reference sequence). Trimming took 6 bases from V and 7 from J, leaving 7 bases between them. As DNA, the CDR3 is TGCGCCAGCAGGAAGGGGAATTCACCCCTCCACTTT. It is translated as CASRKGNSPLHF.

The chain has TRBV5-6 and TRBJ2-7; D uncertain. Germline lookup yields CDR1 SGHDT and CDR2 YYEEEE. CDR3 size: 13 residues. The ends were cut back, 0 bases at V and 2 bases at J, with 6 bases in the middle. This CDR3 is CASSLELAYEQYF. CDR3 bases: TGTGCCAGCAGCTTGGAACTTGCCTACGAGCAGTACTTC.

The chain joins TRBV4-1 to TRBJ2-5; D uncertain. V was pared by 1 base and J by 0 bases, with 9 bases between. This CDR3 spans 15 amino acids. The germline CDR1 and CDR2 sequences are MGHRA and YSYEKL. This CDR3 reads CASSQVPQYQETQYF. CDR3 sequence (DNA): TGCGCCAGCAGCCAAGTCCCCCAATACCAAGAGACCCAGTACTTC.

V usage is TRBV5-5 and J usage is TRBJ1-1; D not resolved. Germline CDR1 reads SGHKS; CDR2 reads YYEKEE (reference sequence). The CDR3 has 13 amino acids. V dropped 1 base and J dropped 1 base, with 5 bases sitting between them. The CDR3 sequence is CASSLIRNTEAFF. The CDR3, as DNA: TGTGCCAGCAGCTTGATCAGGAACACTGAAGCTTTCTTT.

Concerning this clone: The same CDR3 can be traced to other DNA sequences in this sample. The CDR3 sequence is CAWSVPDRRDQPQHF. The CDR3 nucleotides are TGTGCCTGGAGTGTCCCCGACAGGAGAGATCAGCCCCAGCATTTT. V and J are TRBV30 and TRBJ1-5; a possible D gene is TRBD1 (6 bases). The germline V gene has CDR1 GTSNPN and CDR2 SVGIG (reference sequence). V gave up 0 bases and J gave up 5 bases, with 14 bases separating them. The CDR3 runs to 15 residues.

DNA of the CDR3: TGTGCCAGCAGCCGAGGAACATCTAATTCACCCCTCCACTTT. It yields the protein CASSRGTSNSPLHF. This chain connects TRBV3-1 (or the pseudogene TRBV3-2) to TRBJ1-6; no clear D gene. Trimming shortened V by 4 bases and J by 6 bases, and 10 bases separated the two germline ends. The CDR3 has 14 amino acids. Germline V lookup: CDR1 LGHDT, CDR2 YNNKEL (reference sequence).

The chain links TRBV3-1 (or the pseudogene TRBV3-2) to TRBJ1-3, with D perhaps TRBD1 (5 bases). Germline values: CDR1 LGHDT, CDR2 YNNKEL (reference sequence). Trimming shortened V by 3 bases and J by 0 bases, and 12 bases separated the two germline ends. The CDR3 is 16 residues long. This chain's CDR3 is CASSHRAPTSGNTIYF. CDR3 sequence (DNA): TGTGCCAGCAGCCACAGGGCGCCCACCTCTGGAAACACCATATATTTT.

CDR3 nucleotide sequence: TGTGCCACCAGTGATCCAGGGAGGGCAAAAGAGACCCAGTACTTC. Translated: CATSDPGRAKETQYF. This chain joins TRBV24-1 and TRBJ2-5; 7 bases map to TRBD2. V dropped 3 bases and J dropped 3; count of bases not matched to a gene: 6. Germline CDR1 is KGHDR and CDR2 is SFDVKD. The length of the CDR3 is 15 residues.

The chain couples TRBV4-2 to TRBJ1-2, with TRBD1 matching over 8 bases. The V and J ends lost 1 base and 6 bases, in that order; junction bases with no gene match: 1. Germline V CDR1 and CDR2: LGHNA, YNFKEQ. This CDR3 spans 13 amino acids. CDR3 protein: CASSQVTGDGYTF. CDR3 nucleotide sequence: TGTGCCAGCAGCCAAGTGACAGGGGATGGCTACACCTTC.

V is TRBV28 and J is TRBJ2-7; 8 bases fit TRBD2. V was clipped by 7 bases and J by 0 bases; unmatched bases: 5. Germline loops: CDR1 MDHEN, CDR2 SYDVKM. The CDR3 runs 14 residues. This CDR3 reads CASTTSGISYEQYF. The CDR3 DNA is TGTGCCAGCACCACTAGCGGCATCTCCTACGAGCAGTACTTC.

The gene calls are TRBV7-2 and TRBJ1-2; TRBD1 is a possible D gene (6 bases). Germline CDR1 reads SGHTA; CDR2 reads FQGNSA. This CDR3 contains 14 residues. Trimming removed 1 base at V and 3 bases at J, with 9 bases between. CDR3 in amino acids: CASSLGPGDYGYTF. The CDR3 DNA is TGTGCCAGCAGCTTAGGGCCAGGGGACTATGGCTACACCTTC.

The chain couples TRBV6-5 to TRBJ1-2; 11 bases match TRBD1. The CDR3 covers 14 residues. Trimming cost V 2 bases and J 7 bases; bases outside gene matches: 3. Germline V gene data show CDR1 as MNHEY and CDR2 as SVGAGI. The CDR3 region has the DNA TGTGCCAGCAGTTACAAGGGACAGGGGGTTGGCTACACCTTC. Amino acid sequence: CASSYKGQGVGYTF.

J is TRBJ1-1 and V is TRBV28; D gene unclear. V was trimmed by 7 bases and J by 0 bases, leaving 9 bases between them. The CDR3 loop spans 13 amino acids. Germline CDR1 reads MDHEN; CDR2 reads SYDVKM. CDR3 in DNA: TGTGCCAGCAAATACGGGATGAACACTGAAGCTTTCTTT. Translating gives CASKYGMNTEAFF.

This chain joins TRBV5-5 and TRBJ2-1, with no clear D. V lost 0 bases to trimming and J lost 2 bases, with 9 bases between them. The CDR3 is 15 residues long. Germline loops: CDR1 SGHKS, CDR2 YYEKEE (reference sequence). CDR3 in amino acids: CASSLAPRTYNEQFF. CDR3 nucleotides: TGTGCCAGCAGCTTGGCCCCGAGGACCTACAATGAGCAGTTCTTC.

The chain combines TRBV11-2 with TRBJ1-2; the match to TRBD1 covers 9 bases. The CDR3 has 16 amino acids. The germline V gene encodes CDR1 SGHAT and CDR2 FQNNGV. Unmatched junction bases numbered 8, after V lost 4 bases and J lost 2 bases. The CDR3 region is CASSSRTTGGNYGYTF. The CDR3 nucleotides read TGTGCCAGCAGCTCCAGAACGACAGGGGGAAACTATGGCTACACCTTC.

In this sample, this clone turned up once. The chain uses TRBV3-1 (or the pseudogene TRBV3-2) and TRBJ1-2; D possibly corresponds to TRBD1 (6 bases). The germline CDR1 and CDR2 sequences are LGHDT and YNNKEL (reference sequence). Trimming took off 1 base at V and 4 bases at J, with 7 bases between the two ends. There are 13 residues in the CDR3. The CDR3 reads CASSQGQVYGYTF. For the CDR3, the DNA is TGTGCCAGCAGCCAAGGACAGGTCTATGGCTACACCTTC.

The chain combines TRBV30 with TRBJ2-5, with D perhaps TRBD1 (6 bases). Germline-derived CDR1 and CDR2 are GTSNPN and SVGIG (reference sequence). The CDR3 is made up of 12 amino acids. The V end was cut by 4 bases, the J end by 3 bases, with 9 bases between. The DNA of the CDR3 is TGTGCCTGGAACAGGGTGGAAGAGACCCAGTACTTC. Encoded protein: CAWNRVEETQYF.

The chain carries TRBV27 and TRBJ2-7; a weak D match, TRBD1 (5 bases). The V end lost 3 bases, the J end lost 1 base, and 7 bases lay between the germline ends. CDR1 is MNHEY, CDR2 SMNVEV, per germline (reference sequence). The CDR3 sequence is 13 residues long. DNA for the CDR3: TGTGCCAGCAGTTTTGACAGTTCCTACGAGCAGTACTTC. It codes for CASSFDSSYEQYF.

This clone was detected a few times. V usage is TRBV12-3 or TRBV12-4 and J usage is TRBJ1-2, with 8 bases matching TRBD1. CDR3 length: 13 residues. J was trimmed by 4 bases and V by 6 bases; bases with no gene match: 4. The CDR3 is CASRPDRGYGYTF. DNA for the CDR3: TGTGCCAGCAGACCTGACAGGGGCTATGGCTACACCTTC.